These 27 T cell receptor beta chains came from one sample sequenced in a study of cytomegalovirus exposure and HLA in healthy donors. TCRdb keeps only in-frame clones here, not all; method: immunoSEQ multiplex PCR. This table has tens of thousands of clones, more than 95% appearing once. Material: PBMCs. The receptors originated from a man in his late teens or twenties in good health and CMV-seronegative.

V gene TRBV9 combines with J gene TRBJ2-2; D perhaps matches TRBD1 (6 bases). The CDR3 extends over 18 amino acids. CDR1 and CDR2 (germline): SGDLS, YYNGEE. V gave up 4 bases and J gave up 4 bases, with 23 bases separating them. This CDR3 reads CASSPSDRTPSSTGELFF. The CDR3 nucleotides read TGTGCCAGCAGCCCATCCGACAGGACCCCATCGTCCACCGGGGAGCTGTTTTTT.

This clone was seen only once. This rearrangement joins TRBV18 to TRBJ1-2, with D perhaps matching TRBD1 (6 bases). Trimming took 4 bases from V and 4 from J, leaving 22 bases between them. This CDR3 contains 17 residues. Germline CDR1 KGHSH, CDR2 LQKENI. The CDR3 spells CASSQSPGDTSLYGYTF. The CDR3 DNA sequence: TGTGCCAGCTCACAATCCCCAGGGGACACCTCGCTCTATGGCTACACCTTC.

V is TRBV28 and J is TRBJ2-7; 9 positions match TRBD1. Looked up from germline, CDR1 is MDHEN and CDR2 is SYDVKM. This CDR3 region has 17 residues. The junction had 15 bases not matched to a gene; V was cut back by 4 bases and J by 5 bases. As DNA, the CDR3 is TGTGCCAGCAGTTCATTACCGGGGGGACAGGGAATCCACGAGCAGTACTTC. Translating gives CASSSLPGGQGIHEQYF. Based on the CDR3 plus reference TRBV28 and TRBJ2-7, the full variable domain is DVKVTQSSRYLVKRTGEKVFLECVQDMDHENMFWYRQDPGLGLRLIYFSYDVKMKEKGDIPEGYSVSREKKERFSLILESASTNQTSMYLCASSSLPGGQGIHEQYFGPGTRLTVT.

The chain joins TRBV28 to TRBJ2-1; 8 bases are a match to TRBD2. J gave up 6 bases and V 5 bases, and 9 bases lay outside the gene matches. The CDR3 is 15 residues long. Germline V lookup: CDR1 MDHEN, CDR2 SYDVKM. As DNA, the CDR3 is TGTGCCAGCAGTCCCACGGTCGGGAGGGCCAATGAGCAGTTCTTC. Protein sequence: CASSPTVGRANEQFF.

The chain couples TRBV6-5 to TRBJ2-1; unclear D gene. The CDR3 contains 15 residues. V shed 0 bases and J shed 0 bases, with 6 bases lying between them. Germline CDR1 is MNHEY and CDR2 is SVGAGI. The CDR3 nucleotides read TGTGCCAGCAGTTACTCAACAAGCTCCTACAATGAGCAGTTCTTC. Translating gives CASSYSTSSYNEQFF.

The chain uses TRBV19 and TRBJ2-7; 7 bases agree with TRBD2. The CDR3 contains 15 residues. J lost 1 base, V lost 5 bases, and 8 bases had no gene match. The germline gives CDR1 LNHDA, CDR2 SQIVND (reference sequence). The CDR3 here is CASSFEPGRSYEQYF. As DNA, the CDR3 is TGTGCCAGTAGTTTCGAGCCCGGGAGGTCCTACGAGCAGTACTTC. The variable domain in full, with the rest retrieved from reference TRBV19 and TRBJ2-7, is DGGITQSPKYLFRKEGQNVTLSCEQNLNHDAMYWYRQDPGQGLRLIYYSQIVNDFQKGDIAEGYSVSREKKESFPLTVTSAQKNPTAFYLCASSFEPGRSYEQYFGPGTRLTVT.

This clone showed up just once. The chain combines TRBV30 with TRBJ2-7, with TRBD1 as a possible D gene (5 bases). Germline V lookup: CDR1 GTSNPN, CDR2 SVGIG (reference sequence). V was shortened by 0 bases and J by 2 bases, with 8 bases between the two germline ends. CDR3 length: 13 residues. As DNA, the CDR3 is TGTGCCTGGAGTGTACAGGTAACCTACGAGCAGTACTTC. Amino acids: CAWSVQVTYEQYF. Variable domain in full (rest from reference TRBV30 and TRBJ2-7): SQTIHQWPATLVQPVGSPLSLECTVEGTSNPNLYWYRQAAGRGLQLLFYSVGIGQISSEVPQNLSASRPQDRQFILSSKKLLLSDSGFYLCAWSVQVTYEQYFGPGTRLTVT.

The rearrangement uses TRBV28 and TRBJ2-1, with 8 positions matching TRBD1. Trimming at V came to 6 bases and at J to 2 bases, leaving 3 bases not matched to a gene. Germline CDR1 and CDR2: MDHEN and SYDVKM. The CDR3 has 14 amino acids. The CDR3 coding sequence is TGTGCCAGCAGCCTGGACAGGGCCTACAATGAGCAGTTCTTC. This encodes CASSLDRAYNEQFF.

This rearrangement joins TRBV7-3 to TRBJ2-7, with D maybe TRBD1 (6 bases). The CDR3 sequence is 16 residues long. Trimming took 8 bases from V and 0 from J, leaving 20 bases between them. In germline, CDR1 is SGHTA, CDR2 FQGTGA. DNA for the CDR3: TGTGCCAGCGACTTGGGCCGACAGGAAAACTCCTACGAGCAGTACTTC. It is translated as CASDLGRQENSYEQYF.

This chain uses TRBV19 with TRBJ1-4, with D uncertain. The length of the CDR3 is 13 residues. Trimming left V 5 bases short and J 8 bases short, with 12 bases between. Germline V gene data show CDR1 as LNHDA and CDR2 as SQIVND (reference sequence). CDR3: CASSQTEQEKLFF. CDR3 nucleotides: TGTGCCAGTAGTCAGACGGAGCAGGAAAAACTGTTTTTT.

This clone appeared once. This sequence joins TRBV27 and TRBJ1-6, with D possibly being TRBD1 (5 bases). The CDR3 consists of 15 residues. V was shortened by 4 bases and J by 3 bases, with 10 bases between the two germline ends. The V gene's germline CDR1 is MNHEY and CDR2 SMNVEV (reference sequence). The CDR3 nucleotides are TGTGCCAGCAGTTCGCTCAGGGACTATAATTCACCCCTCCACTTT. Its translation is CASSSLRDYNSPLHF.

The chain combines TRBV5-1 with TRBJ2-3; D might be TRBD1 (5 bases). Looked up from germline, CDR1 is SGHRS and CDR2 is YFSETQ. The ends were cut back, 0 bases at V and 0 bases at J, with 14 bases in the middle. This CDR3 region has 17 residues. In nucleotides, the CDR3 is TGCGCCAGCAGCTTGGAATTCATGGGGCCTAGCACAGATACGCAGTATTTT. This encodes CASSLEFMGPSTDTQYF.

The V gene is TRBV15, the J gene TRBJ2-1, with D possibly TRBD1 on 5 matching bases. Germline CDR1 reads LNHNV; CDR2 reads YYDKDF (reference sequence). This CDR3 comprises 16 residues. Trimming took 4 bases from V and 2 from J, leaving 15 bases between them. The CDR3 spells CATSNLRQGTYNEQFF. For the CDR3, the DNA is TGTGCCACCAGCAACCTAAGGCAGGGAACCTACAATGAGCAGTTCTTC. The entire variable domain, with the rest obtained from reference TRBV15 and TRBJ2-1, is as follows: DAMVIQNPRYQVTQFGKPVTLSCSQTLNHNVMYWYQQKSSQAPKLLFHYYDKDFNNEADTPDNFQSRRPNTSFCFLDIRSPGLGDTAMYLCATSNLRQGTYNEQFFGPGTRLTVL.

The rearrangement joins TRBV15 to TRBJ1-2; TRBD1 aligns across 11 bases. The CDR3 length is 14 residues. V dropped 4 bases and J dropped 7; count of bases not matched to a gene: 5. CDR1 is LNHNV and CDR2 is YYDKDF in the germline V gene (reference sequence). The CDR3 coding sequence is TGTGCCACCAGCAACAGGGACAGGGGGGCTGGCTACACCTTC. It codes for CATSNRDRGAGYTF. Full variable domain (remainder filled in from reference TRBV15 and TRBJ1-2): DAMVIQNPRYQVTQFGKPVTLSCSQTLNHNVMYWYQQKSSQAPKLLFHYYDKDFNNEADTPDNFQSRRPNTSFCFLDIRSPGLGDTAMYLCATSNRDRGAGYTFGSGTRLTVV.

V usage is TRBV4-1 and J usage is TRBJ1-1; 7 nucleotides match TRBD1. CDR1 is MGHRA, CDR2 YSYEKL, per germline. V was pared by 1 base and J by 7 bases, with 12 bases of the junction left unmatched. The CDR3 covers 16 residues. The CDR3: CASSQVPLRTGLEAFF. The CDR3 DNA follows: TGCGCCAGCAGCCAAGTGCCCCTCCGGACAGGACTTGAAGCTTTCTTT.

The gene calls are TRBV29-1 and TRBJ1-2; TRBD1 matches at 7 bases. V lost 1 base to trimming and J lost 3 bases; unmatched junction nucleotides: 5. Germline V gene lookup returns CDR1 SQVTM and CDR2 ANQGSEA. The CDR3 extends over 14 amino acids. The DNA for the CDR3 is TGCAGCGTTGAAGTCAGGGGGGTAGACTATGGCTACACCTTC. Translated, it gives CSVEVRGVDYGYTF. Drawing the rest from reference TRBV29-1 and TRBJ1-2, the complete variable domain is SAVISQKPSRDICQRGTSLTIQCQVDSQVTMMFWYRQQPGQSLTLIATANQGSEATYESGFVIDKFPISRPNLTFSTLTVSNMSPEDSSIYLCSVEVRGVDYGYTFGSGTRLTVV.

The rearrangement joins TRBV5-1 to TRBJ1-6, with 8 positions matching TRBD1. Germline CDR1 reads SGHRS; CDR2 reads YFSETQ. V was pared by 5 bases and J by 10 bases, with 8 bases of the junction left unmatched. The CDR3 is 14 residues long. CDR3: CASRPGQGYSPLHF. In DNA form, the CDR3 reads TGCGCCAGCAGGCCCGGACAGGGTTACTCACCCCTCCACTTT. The whole variable domain, filled in from reference TRBV5-1 and TRBJ1-6, reads KAGVTQTPRYLIKTRGQQVTLSCSPISGHRSVSWYQQTPGQGLQFLFEYFSETQRNKGNFPGRFSGRQFSNSRSEMNVSTLELGDSALYLCASRPGQGYSPLHFGNGTRLTVT.

Here the CDR3 reads CASSLWGRNEQFF. In DNA form, the CDR3 reads TGTGCCAGCAGCTTGTGGGGCCGGAACGAGCAGTTCTTC. The V gene is TRBV5-6, the J gene TRBJ2-1; D perhaps matches TRBD1 (5 bases). CDR1 is SGHDT, CDR2 YYEEEE, per germline. V lost 1 base and J lost 10, with 12 bases in between. The CDR3 sequence is 13 residues long.

This rearrangement joins TRBV29-1 to TRBJ2-3; the D gene is possibly TRBD1 (6 bases). Trimming took off 6 bases at V and 2 bases at J, with 12 bases between the two ends. Germline values: CDR1 SQVTM, CDR2 ANQGSEA. The CDR3 covers 13 residues. The CDR3 reads CSVDTGNTDTQYF. DNA for the CDR3: TGCAGCGTGGACACAGGGAACACAGATACGCAGTATTTT.

The chain has TRBV5-6 and TRBJ1-1; 7 bases are shared with TRBD1. The CDR3 is made up of 11 amino acids. The V and J ends lost 4 bases and 8 bases, in that order; junction bases with no gene match: 2. Germline lookup yields CDR1 SGHDT and CDR2 YYEEEE. The CDR3 sequence: CASSEQGEAFF. The CDR3 DNA reads as TGTGCCAGCAGCGAACAGGGGGAAGCTTTCTTT.

This chain joins TRBV6-5 and TRBJ2-1, with D uncertain. The CDR3 has 14 residues. Germline loops: CDR1 MNHEY, CDR2 SVGAGI. Trimming cost V 5 bases and J 7 bases, with 15 bases left between them. This CDR3 reads CASSPLSGPNEQFF. CDR3 sequence (DNA): TGTGCCAGCAGTCCACTTAGTGGTCCAAATGAGCAGTTCTTC.

The chain recombines TRBV12-2 with TRBJ2-7; the tabulated D call, TRBD2, remains unverified against the DNA. TRBV12-2 is described as a pseudogene. The length of the CDR3 is 16 residues. The CDR3 DNA reads as TGTGCAAGTCGCTTAGTGTTCCCCGGGAGCTCCTACGAGCAGTACTTC. This sequence encodes CASRLVFPGSSYEQYF.

The V and J genes are TRBV10-3 and TRBJ1-4; the match to TRBD1 covers 8 bases. The CDR3 has 15 residues. Germline V gene sequence: CDR1 ENHRY, CDR2 SYGVKD. V shed 3 bases and J 0 bases; nucleotides not matched to a gene: 0. The CDR3 nucleotides are TGTGCCATCAGTGAACAGGGGGCAACTAATGAAAAACTGTTTTTT. Residues: CAISEQGATNEKLFF.

Regarding this clone: One end of the junction is discordant with germline, which a read error may explain. The CDR3 DNA is TGTGCCAGCAGCCTAGCGGGAGCCTACAATGAGCAGTTCTTC. It yields the protein CASSLAGAYNEQFF. The chain has TRBV7-9 and TRBJ2-1, with 10 bases aligning to TRBD2. In germline, CDR1 is SEHNR, CDR2 FQNEAQ (reference sequence). CDR3 length: 14 amino acids.

The rearrangement joins TRBV18 to TRBJ1-1, with 9 positions matching TRBD1. Per germline, CDR1 KGHSH and CDR2 LQKENI. V lost 5 bases to trimming and J lost 0 bases; unmatched junction nucleotides: 13. The CDR3 has 18 amino acids. CDR3 protein: CASSIRTGVSALNTEAFF. CDR3 DNA: TGTGCCAGCTCAATTCGGACAGGGGTGAGTGCACTGAACACTGAAGCTTTCTTT.

This chain joins TRBV18 and TRBJ1-4; possible D gene TRBD1, 5 bases. This CDR3 contains 15 residues. With 1 base removed from V and 14 bases from J, the gap between germline ends came to 20 bases. Germline V gene lookup returns CDR1 KGHSH and CDR2 LQKENI. The CDR3 DNA reads TGTGCCAGCTCACCACGTACAGACAGCACAATGTCGCTGTTTTTT. It encodes CASSPRTDSTMSLFF.

The rearrangement joins TRBV14 to TRBJ2-7, with 8 bases identical to TRBD1. The V and J ends lost 1 base and 5 bases, in that order; junction bases with no gene match: 4. The CDR3 covers 14 residues. Germline-derived CDR1 and CDR2 are SGHDN and FVKESK. This CDR3 reads CASSQGQGNHEQYF. The CDR3 region has the DNA TGTGCCAGCAGCCAAGGACAGGGGAATCACGAGCAGTACTTC.